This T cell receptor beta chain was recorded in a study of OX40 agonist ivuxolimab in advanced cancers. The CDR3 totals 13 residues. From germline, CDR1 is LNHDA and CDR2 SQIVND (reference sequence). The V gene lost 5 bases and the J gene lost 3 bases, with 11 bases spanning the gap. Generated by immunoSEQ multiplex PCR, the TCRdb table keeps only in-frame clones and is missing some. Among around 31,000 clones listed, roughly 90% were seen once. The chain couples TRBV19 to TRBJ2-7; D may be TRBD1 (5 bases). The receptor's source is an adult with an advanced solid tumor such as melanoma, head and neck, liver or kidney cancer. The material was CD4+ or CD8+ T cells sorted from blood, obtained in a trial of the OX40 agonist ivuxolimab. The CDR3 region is CASSQGSGYEQYF. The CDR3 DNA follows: TGTGCCAGTAGTCAGGGATCCGGCTACGAGCAGTACTTC.